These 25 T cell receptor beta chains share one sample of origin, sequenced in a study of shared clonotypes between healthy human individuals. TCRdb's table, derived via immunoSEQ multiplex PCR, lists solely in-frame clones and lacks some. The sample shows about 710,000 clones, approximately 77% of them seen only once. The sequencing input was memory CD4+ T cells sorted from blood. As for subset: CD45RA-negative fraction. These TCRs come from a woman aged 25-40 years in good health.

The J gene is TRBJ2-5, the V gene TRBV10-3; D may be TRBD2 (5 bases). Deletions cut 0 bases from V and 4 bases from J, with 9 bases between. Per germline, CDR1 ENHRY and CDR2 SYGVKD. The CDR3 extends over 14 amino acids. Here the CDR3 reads CAISESVGVETQYF. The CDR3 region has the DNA TGTGCCATCAGTGAGTCGGTCGGGGTAGAGACCCAGTACTTC.

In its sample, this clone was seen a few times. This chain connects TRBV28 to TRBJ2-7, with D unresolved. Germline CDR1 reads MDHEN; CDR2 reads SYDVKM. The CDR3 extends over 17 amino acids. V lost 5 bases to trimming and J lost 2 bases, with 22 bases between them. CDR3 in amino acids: CASSPYPDGPSTYEQYF. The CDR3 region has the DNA TGTGCCAGCAGTCCATACCCGGACGGCCCCTCTACCTACGAGCAGTACTTC.

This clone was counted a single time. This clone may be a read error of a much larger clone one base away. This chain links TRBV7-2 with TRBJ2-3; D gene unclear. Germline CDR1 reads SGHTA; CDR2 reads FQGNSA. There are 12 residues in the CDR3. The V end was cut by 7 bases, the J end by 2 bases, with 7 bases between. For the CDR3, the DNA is TGTGCCAGCAACACCTACACAGATACGCAGTATTTT. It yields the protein CASNTYTDTQYF.

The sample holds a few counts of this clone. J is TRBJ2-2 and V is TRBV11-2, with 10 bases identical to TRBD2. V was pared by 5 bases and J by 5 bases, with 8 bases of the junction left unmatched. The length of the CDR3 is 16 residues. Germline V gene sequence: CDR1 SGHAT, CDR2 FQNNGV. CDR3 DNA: TGTGCCAGCAGCAACCCTAGCGGGAGTTCAACCGGGGAGCTGTTTTTT. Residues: CASSNPSGSSTGELFF.

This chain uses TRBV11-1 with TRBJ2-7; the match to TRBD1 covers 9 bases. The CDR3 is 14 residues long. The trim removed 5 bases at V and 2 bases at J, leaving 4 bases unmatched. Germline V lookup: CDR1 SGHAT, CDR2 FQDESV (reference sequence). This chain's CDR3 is CASSTRQGAYEQYF. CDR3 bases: TGTGCCAGCAGCACAAGACAGGGGGCCTACGAGCAGTACTTC.

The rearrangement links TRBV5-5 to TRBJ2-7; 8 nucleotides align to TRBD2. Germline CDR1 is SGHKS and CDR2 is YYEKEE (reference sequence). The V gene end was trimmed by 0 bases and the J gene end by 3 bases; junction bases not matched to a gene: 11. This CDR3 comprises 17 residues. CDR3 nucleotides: TGTGCCAGCAGCTTGGGGAGGAGACTAGCGCAACACTACGAGCAGTACTTC. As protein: CASSLGRRLAQHYEQYF.

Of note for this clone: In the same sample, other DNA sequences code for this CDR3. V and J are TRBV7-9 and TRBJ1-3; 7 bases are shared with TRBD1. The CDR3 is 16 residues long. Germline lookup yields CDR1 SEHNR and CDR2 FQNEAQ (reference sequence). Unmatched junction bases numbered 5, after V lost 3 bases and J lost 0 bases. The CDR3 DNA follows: TGTGCCAGCAGCTTGGGACAGCCCCACTCTGGAAACACCATATATTTT. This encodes CASSLGQPHSGNTIYF.

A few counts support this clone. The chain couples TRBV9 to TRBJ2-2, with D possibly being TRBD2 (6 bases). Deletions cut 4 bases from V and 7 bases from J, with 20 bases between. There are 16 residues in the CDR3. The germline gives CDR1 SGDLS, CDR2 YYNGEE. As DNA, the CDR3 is TGTGCCAGCAGCCTCCTGACTGGGAGGAATCACGGGGAGCTGTTTTTT. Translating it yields CASSLLTGRNHGELFF.

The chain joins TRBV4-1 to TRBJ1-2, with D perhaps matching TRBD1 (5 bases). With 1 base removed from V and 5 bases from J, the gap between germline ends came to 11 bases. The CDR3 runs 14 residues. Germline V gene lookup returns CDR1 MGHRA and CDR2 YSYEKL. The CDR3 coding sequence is TGCGCCAGCAGCCAAGGCGGGGGGACGTATGGCTACACCTTC. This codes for CASSQGGGTYGYTF.

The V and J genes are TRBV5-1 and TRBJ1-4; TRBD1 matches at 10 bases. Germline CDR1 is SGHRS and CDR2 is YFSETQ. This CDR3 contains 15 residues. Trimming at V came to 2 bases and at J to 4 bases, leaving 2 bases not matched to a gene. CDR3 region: CASSLGQGVNEKLFF. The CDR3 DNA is TGCGCCAGCAGCTTAGGACAGGGGGTTAATGAAAAACTGTTTTTT.

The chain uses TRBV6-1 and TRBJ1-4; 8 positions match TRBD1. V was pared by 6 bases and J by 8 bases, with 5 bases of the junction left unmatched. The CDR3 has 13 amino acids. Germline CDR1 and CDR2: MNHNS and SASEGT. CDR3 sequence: CASSDRGAEKLFF. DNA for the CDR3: TGTGCCAGCAGCGACAGGGGTGCAGAAAAACTGTTTTTT.

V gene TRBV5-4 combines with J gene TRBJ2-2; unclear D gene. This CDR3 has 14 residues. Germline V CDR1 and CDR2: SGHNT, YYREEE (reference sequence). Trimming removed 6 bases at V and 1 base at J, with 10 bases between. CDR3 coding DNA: TGTGCCAGCACAAAAAGTCTGAACACCGGGGAGCTGTTTTTT. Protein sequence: CASTKSLNTGELFF.

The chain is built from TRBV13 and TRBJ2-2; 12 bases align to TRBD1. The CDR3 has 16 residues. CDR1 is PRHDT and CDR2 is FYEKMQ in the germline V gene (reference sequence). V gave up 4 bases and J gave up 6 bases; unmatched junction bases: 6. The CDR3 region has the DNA TGTGCCAGCAGCTCCCCGGGACAGGGGGCGTCCGGGGAGCTGTTTTTT. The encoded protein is CASSSPGQGASGELFF.

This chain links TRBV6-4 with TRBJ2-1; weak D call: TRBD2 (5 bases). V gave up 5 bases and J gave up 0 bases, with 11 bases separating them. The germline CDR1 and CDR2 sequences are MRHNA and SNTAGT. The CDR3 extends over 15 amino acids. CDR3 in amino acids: CASSSDSSSYNEQFF. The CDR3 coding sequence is TGTGCCAGCAGTTCGGACTCGTCCTCCTACAATGAGCAGTTCTTC.

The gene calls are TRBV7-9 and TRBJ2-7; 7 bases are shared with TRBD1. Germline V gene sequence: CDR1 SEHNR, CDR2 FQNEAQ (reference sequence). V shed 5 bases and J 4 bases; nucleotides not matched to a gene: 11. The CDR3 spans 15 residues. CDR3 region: CASSRQGVERYEQYF. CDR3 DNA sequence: TGTGCCAGCAGCCGACAGGGCGTGGAGCGTTACGAGCAGTACTTC.

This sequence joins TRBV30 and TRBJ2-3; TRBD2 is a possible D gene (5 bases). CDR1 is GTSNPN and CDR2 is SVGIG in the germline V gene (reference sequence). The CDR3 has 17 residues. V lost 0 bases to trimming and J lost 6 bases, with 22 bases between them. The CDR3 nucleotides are TGTGCCTGGAGTGTATCCCTCCTTTTGAGGGTTACGGATACGCAGTATTTT. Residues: CAWSVSLLLRVTDTQYF.

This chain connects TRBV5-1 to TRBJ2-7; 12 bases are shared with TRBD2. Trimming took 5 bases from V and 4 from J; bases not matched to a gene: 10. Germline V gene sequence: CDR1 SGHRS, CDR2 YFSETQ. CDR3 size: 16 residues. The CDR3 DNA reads TGCGCCAGCAGGGCCGCAGGCGGGACTAGCGGGTACGAGCAGTACTTC. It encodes CASRAAGGTSGYEQYF.

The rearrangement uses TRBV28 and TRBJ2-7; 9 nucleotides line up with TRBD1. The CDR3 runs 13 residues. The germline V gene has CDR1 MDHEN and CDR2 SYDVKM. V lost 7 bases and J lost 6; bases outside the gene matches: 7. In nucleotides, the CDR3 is TGTGCCAGCACCGACTTGGACAGGGGCGAGCAGTACTTC. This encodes CASTDLDRGEQYF.

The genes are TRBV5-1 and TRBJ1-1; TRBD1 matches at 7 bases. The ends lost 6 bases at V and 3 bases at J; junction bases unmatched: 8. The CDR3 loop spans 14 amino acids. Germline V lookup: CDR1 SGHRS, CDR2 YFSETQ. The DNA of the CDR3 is TGCGCCAGCAACCTACAGGGGCCCGACACTGAAGCTTTCTTT. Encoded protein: CASNLQGPDTEAFF.

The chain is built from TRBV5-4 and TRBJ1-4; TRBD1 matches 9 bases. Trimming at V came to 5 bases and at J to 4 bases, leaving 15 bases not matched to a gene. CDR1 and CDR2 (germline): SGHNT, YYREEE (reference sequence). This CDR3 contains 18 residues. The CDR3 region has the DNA TGTGCCAGCAGTGAGGCCGGGACAGGGATGGGTTATAATGAAAAACTGTTTTTT. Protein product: CASSEAGTGMGYNEKLFF.

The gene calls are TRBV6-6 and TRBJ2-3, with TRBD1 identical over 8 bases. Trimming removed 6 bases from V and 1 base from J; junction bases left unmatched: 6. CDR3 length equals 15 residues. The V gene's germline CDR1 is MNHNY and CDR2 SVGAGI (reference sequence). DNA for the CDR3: TGTGCCAGCAGGGACCAGGGACAGGGCACAGATACGCAGTATTTT. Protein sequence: CASRDQGQGTDTQYF.

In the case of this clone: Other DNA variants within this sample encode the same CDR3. The CDR3 loop is CASSLAVLSTDTQYF. The DNA for the CDR3 is TGCGCCAGCAGTTTAGCGGTTCTAAGCACAGATACGCAGTATTTT. The chain employs TRBV5-1 and TRBJ2-3; possibly TRBD2 for D (6 bases). CDR3 length: 15 amino acids. Germline CDR1 reads SGHRS; CDR2 reads YFSETQ. V lost 5 bases to trimming and J lost 0 bases, with 13 bases between them.

CDR3 DNA sequence: TGTGCCAGCAGTTCAGGGACTAGCGGGCGATCACAAGAGACCCAGTACTTC. Protein sequence: CASSSGTSGRSQETQYF. The V gene is TRBV27, the J gene TRBJ2-5; 12 positions match TRBD2. Germline trimming cut 4 bases from V and 2 bases from J; bases unmatched to any gene: 8. This CDR3 has 17 amino acids. Germline-derived CDR1 and CDR2 are MNHEY and SMNVEV (reference sequence).

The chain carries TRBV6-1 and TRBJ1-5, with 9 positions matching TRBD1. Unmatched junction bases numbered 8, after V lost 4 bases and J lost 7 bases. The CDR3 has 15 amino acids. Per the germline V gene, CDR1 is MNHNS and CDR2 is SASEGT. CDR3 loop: CASSADRGSGQPQHF. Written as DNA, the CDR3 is TGTGCCAGCAGTGCCGACAGGGGGAGCGGGCAGCCCCAGCATTTT.

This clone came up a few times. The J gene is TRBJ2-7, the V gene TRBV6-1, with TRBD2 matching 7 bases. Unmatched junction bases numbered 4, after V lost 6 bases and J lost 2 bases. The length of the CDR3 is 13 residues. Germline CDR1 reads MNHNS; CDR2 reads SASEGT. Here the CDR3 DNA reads TGTGCCAGCAGGAAGCGGGAAACCTACGAGCAGTACTTC. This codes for CASRKRETYEQYF.